These 7 T cell receptor beta chains were all obtained from the same sample, sequenced in a study of response to subunit inactivated influenza vaccine. TCRdb re-derived calls from the RT-PCR reads in MiXCR, one entry per CDR3 protein. This sample yields under 550,000 distinct CDR3 sequences, of which about 7.2% are seen a single time; around 13% belongs to the top ten. This specimen consisted of PBMCs from blood, obtained less than 30 months after vaccination. These receptors originate from a man in his fifties or sixties who received an inactivated influenza vaccine.

The V and J genes are TRBV12-3 or TRBV12-4 and TRBJ1-3; D call uncertain. With 6 bases removed from V and 0 bases from J, the gap between germline ends came to 15 bases. The CDR3 totals 16 residues. The CDR3 loop is CASSLGSGSSGNTIYF. CDR3 nucleotides: TGTGCCAGCAGCCTAGGCAGCGGATCCTCTGGAAACACCATATATTTT.

The J gene is TRBJ2-7, the V gene TRBV2; 7 nucleotides line up with TRBD1. V was pared by 6 bases and J by 6 bases, with 11 bases of the junction left unmatched. Germline-derived CDR1 and CDR2 are SNHLY and FYNNEI. The CDR3 is made up of 14 amino acids. DNA for the CDR3: TGTGCCAGCAGCCTGCGGACAGGTGTTGGCGAGCAGTACTTC. Amino acid sequence: CASSLRTGVGEQYF.

This clonotype was found many times. The chain joins TRBV7-2 to TRBJ1-6, with D unclear. CDR3 length equals 15 residues. CDR1 is SGHTA, CDR2 FQGNSA, per germline. V was cut by 5 bases and J by 6 bases, with 14 bases left in between. The CDR3 DNA reads TGTGCCAGCAGCCGGGAAACTGCGATTAATTCACCCCTCCACTTT. Translation: CASSRETAINSPLHF. The entire variable domain, with the rest obtained from reference TRBV7-2 and TRBJ1-6, is as follows: GAGVSQSPSNKVTEKGKDVELRCDPISGHTALYWYRQSLGQGLEFLIYFQGNSAPDKSGLPSDRFSAERTGGSVSTLTIQRTQQEDSAVYLCASSRETAINSPLHFGNGTRLTVT.

The gene calls are TRBV10-3 and TRBJ1-2; D unresolved. The CDR3 spans 13 residues. Trimming pared 11 bases from V and 9 bases from J, leaving 22 bases between. Germline CDR1 and CDR2: ENHRY and SYGVKD. The CDR3 sequence is CAATTRSTLSYTF. The CDR3 nucleotides read TGTGCCGCCACGACACGCTCTACTTTGAGCTACACCTTC.

The table lists this clonotype with a few counts. The chain combines TRBV2 with TRBJ2-6, with TRBD2 identical over 12 bases. Germline V CDR1 and CDR2: SNHLY, FYNNEI. This CDR3 comprises 19 residues. V dropped 4 bases and J dropped 0; count of bases not matched to a gene: 7. Here the CDR3 DNA reads TGTGCCAGCAGTGTCTTGTCGGGACTAGCGGGCTCTGGGGCCAACGTCCTGACTTTC. It translates to CASSVLSGLAGSGANVLTF.

In its sample, this clonotype was seen a few times. This chain joins TRBV28 and TRBJ2-5; TRBD2 is a possible D gene (6 bases). Trimming removed 2 bases at V and 5 bases at J, with 15 bases between. The CDR3 consists of 15 residues. The germline gives CDR1 MDHEN, CDR2 SYDVKM. Here the CDR3 reads CASSLGTRGRETQYF. The CDR3, as DNA: TGTGCCAGCAGTTTAGGGACCCGAGGGAGGGAGACCCAGTACTTC.

The chain is built from TRBV10-3 and TRBJ2-1, with TRBD2 matching over 10 bases. Unmatched junction bases numbered 5, after V lost 6 bases and J lost 9 bases. CDR1 is ENHRY, CDR2 SYGVKD, per germline. The CDR3 consists of 13 residues. The CDR3 DNA is TGTGCCATCAGAGCGGGGGGGCTTTTTGAGCAGTTCTTC. It specifies CAIRAGGLFEQFF.